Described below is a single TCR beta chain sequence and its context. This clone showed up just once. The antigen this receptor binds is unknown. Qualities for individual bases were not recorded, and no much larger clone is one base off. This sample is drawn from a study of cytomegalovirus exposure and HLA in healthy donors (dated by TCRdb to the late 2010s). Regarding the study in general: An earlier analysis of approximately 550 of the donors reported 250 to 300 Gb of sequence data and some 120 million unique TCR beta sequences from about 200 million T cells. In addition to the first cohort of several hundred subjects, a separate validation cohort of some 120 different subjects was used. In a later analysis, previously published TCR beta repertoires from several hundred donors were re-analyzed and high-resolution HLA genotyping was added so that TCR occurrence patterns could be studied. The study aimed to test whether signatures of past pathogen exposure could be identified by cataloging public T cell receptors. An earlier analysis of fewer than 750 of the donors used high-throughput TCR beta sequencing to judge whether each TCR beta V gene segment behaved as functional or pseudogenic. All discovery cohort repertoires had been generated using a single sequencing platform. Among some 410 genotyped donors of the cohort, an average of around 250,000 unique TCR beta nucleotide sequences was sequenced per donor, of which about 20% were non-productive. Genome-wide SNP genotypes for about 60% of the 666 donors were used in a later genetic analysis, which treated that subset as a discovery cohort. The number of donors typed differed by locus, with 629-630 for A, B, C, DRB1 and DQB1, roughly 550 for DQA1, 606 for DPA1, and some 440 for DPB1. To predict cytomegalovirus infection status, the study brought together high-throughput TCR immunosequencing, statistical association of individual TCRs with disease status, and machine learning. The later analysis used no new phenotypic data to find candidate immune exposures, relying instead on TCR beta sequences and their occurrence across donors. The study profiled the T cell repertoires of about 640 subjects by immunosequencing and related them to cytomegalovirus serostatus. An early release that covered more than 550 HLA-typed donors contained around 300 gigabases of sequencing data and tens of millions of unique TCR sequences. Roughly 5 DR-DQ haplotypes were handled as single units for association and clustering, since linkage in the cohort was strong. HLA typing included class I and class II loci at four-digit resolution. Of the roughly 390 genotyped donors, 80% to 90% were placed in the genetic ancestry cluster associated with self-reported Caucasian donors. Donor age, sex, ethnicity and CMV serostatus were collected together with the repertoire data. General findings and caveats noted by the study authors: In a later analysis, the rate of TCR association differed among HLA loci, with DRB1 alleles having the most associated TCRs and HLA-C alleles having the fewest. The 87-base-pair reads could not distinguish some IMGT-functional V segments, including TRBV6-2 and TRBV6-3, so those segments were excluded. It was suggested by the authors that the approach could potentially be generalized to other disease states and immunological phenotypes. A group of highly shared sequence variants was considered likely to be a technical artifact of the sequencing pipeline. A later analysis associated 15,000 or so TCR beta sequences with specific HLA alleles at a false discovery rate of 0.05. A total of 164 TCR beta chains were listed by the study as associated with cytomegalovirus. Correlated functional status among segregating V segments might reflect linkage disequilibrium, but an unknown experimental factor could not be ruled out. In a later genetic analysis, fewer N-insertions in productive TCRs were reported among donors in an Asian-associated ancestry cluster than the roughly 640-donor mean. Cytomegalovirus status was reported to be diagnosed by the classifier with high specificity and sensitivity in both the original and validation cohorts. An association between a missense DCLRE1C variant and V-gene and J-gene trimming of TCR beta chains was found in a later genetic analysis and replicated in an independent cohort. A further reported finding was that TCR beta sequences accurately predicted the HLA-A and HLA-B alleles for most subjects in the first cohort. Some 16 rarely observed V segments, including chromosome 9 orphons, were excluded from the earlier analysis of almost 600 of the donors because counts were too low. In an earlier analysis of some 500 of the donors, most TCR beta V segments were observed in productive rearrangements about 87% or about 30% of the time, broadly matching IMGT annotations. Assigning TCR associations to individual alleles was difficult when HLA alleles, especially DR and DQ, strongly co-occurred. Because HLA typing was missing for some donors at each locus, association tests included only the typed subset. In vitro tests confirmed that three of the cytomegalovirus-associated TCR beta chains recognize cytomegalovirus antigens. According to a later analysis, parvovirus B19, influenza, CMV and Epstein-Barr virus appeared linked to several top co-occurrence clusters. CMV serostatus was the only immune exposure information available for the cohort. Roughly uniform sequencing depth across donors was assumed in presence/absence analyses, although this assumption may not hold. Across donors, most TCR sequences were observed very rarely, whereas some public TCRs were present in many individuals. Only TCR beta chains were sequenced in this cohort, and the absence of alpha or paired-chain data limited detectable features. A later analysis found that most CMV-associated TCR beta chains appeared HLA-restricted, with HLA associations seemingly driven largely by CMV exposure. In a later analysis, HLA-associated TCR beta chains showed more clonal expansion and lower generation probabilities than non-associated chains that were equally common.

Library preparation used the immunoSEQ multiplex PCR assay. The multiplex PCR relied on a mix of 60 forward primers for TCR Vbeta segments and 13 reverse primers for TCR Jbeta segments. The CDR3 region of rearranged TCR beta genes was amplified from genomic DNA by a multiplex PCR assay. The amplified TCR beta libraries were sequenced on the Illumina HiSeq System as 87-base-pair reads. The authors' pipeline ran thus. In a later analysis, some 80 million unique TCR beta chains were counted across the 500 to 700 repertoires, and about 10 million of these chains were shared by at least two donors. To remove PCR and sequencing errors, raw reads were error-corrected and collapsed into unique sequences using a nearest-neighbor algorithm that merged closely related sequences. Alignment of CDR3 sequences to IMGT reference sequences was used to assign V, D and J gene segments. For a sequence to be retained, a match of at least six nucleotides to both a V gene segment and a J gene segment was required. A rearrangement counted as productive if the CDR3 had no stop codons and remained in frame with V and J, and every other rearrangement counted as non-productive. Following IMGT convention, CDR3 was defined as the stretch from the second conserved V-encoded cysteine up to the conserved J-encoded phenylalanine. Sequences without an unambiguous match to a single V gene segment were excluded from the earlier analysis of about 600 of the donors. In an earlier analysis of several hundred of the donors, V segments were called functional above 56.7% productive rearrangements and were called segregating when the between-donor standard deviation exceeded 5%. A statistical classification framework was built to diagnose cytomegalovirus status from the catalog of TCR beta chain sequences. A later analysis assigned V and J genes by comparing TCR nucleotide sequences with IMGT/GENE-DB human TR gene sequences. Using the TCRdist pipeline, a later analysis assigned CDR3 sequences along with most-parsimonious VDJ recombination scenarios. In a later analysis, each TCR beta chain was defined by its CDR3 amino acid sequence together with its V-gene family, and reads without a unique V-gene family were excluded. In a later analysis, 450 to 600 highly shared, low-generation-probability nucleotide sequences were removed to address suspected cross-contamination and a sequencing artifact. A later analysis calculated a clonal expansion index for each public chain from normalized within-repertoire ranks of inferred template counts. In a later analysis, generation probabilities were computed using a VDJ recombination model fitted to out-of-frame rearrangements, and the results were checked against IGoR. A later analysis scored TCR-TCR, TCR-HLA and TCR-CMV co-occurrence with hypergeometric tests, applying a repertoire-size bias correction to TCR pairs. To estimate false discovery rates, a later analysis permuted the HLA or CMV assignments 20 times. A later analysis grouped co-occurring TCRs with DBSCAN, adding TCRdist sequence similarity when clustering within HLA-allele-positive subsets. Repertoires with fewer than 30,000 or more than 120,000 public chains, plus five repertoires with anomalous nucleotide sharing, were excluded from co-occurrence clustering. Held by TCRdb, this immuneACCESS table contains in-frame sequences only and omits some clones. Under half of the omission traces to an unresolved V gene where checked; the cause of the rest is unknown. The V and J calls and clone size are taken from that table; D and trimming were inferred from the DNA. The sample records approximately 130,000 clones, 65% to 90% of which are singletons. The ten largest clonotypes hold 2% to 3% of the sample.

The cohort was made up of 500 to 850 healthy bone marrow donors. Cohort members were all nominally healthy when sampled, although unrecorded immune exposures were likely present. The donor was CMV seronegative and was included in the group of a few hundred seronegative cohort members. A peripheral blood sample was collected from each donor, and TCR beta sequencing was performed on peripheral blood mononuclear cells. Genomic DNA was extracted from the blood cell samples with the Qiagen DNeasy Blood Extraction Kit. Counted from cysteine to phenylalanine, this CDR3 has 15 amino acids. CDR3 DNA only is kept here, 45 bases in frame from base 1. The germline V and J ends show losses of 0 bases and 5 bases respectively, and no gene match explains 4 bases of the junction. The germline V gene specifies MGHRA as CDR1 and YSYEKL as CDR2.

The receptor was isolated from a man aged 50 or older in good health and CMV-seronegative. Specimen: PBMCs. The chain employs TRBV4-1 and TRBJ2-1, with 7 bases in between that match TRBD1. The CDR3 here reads CASSQEGQRNNEQFF. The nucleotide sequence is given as TGCGCCAGCAGCCAAGAGGGACAGAGAAACAATGAGCAGTTCTTC.